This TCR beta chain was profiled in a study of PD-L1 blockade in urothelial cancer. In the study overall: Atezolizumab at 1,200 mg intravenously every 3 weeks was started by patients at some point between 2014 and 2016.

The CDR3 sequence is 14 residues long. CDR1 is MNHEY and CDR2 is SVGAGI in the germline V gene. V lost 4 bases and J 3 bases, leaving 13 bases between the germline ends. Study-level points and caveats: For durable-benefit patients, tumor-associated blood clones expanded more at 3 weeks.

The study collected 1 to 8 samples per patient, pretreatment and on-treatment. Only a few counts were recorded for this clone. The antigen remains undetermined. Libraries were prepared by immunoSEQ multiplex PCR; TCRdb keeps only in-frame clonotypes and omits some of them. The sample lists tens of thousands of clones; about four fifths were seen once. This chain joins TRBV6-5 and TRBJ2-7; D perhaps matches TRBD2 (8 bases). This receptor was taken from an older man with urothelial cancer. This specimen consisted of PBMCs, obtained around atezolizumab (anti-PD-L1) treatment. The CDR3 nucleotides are TGTGCCAGCAGTTCGGGAGGGGGCTTCTACGAGCAGTACTTC. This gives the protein CASSSGGGFYEQYF.